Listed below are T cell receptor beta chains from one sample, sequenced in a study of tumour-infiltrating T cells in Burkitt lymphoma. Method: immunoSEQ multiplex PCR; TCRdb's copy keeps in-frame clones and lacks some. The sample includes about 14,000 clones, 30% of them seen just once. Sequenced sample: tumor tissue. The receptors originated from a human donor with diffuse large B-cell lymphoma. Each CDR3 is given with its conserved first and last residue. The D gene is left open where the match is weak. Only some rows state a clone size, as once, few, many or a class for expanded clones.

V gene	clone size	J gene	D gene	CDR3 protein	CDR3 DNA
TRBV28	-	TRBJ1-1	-	CASSLARTEAFF	TGTGCCAGCAGTTTGGCGAGGACTGAAGCTTTCTTT
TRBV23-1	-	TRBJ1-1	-	CASSQSRGGPNTEAFF	TGCGCCAGCAGTCAATCCCGGGGGGGACCGAACACTGAAGCTTTCTTT
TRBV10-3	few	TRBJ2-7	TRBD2	CATLAGGTYEQYF	TGTGCCACACTAGCGGGCGGCACCTACGAGCAGTACTTC
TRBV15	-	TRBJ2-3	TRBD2	CATSKGLAGGPTDTQYF	TGTGCCACCAGCAAGGGACTAGCGGGAGGGCCCACAGATACGCAGTATTTT
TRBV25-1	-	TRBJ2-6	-	CASSGALGGANVLTF	TGTGCCAGCAGTGGGGCCTTGGGAGGGGCCAACGTCCTGACTTTC
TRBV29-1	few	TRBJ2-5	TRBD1	CSVAQGAVETQYF	TGCAGCGTTGCACAGGGGGCTGTAGAGACCCAGTACTTC
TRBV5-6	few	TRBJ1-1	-	CASSFAVNTEAFF	TGTGCCAGCAGCTTCGCCGTGAACACTGAAGCTTTCTTT
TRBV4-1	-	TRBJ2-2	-	CASSQDRTGELFF	TGCGCCAGCAGCCAAGATCGGACCGGGGAGCTGTTTTTT
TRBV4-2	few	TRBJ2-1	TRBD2	CASSPRLAGVEQFF	TGTGCCAGCAGCCCGAGGCTAGCGGGAGTTGAGCAGTTCTTC
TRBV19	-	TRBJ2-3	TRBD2	CASSTAMEGQRTSHTDTQYF	TGTGCCAGTAGTACCGCAATGGAGGGGCAAAGGACTAGCCATACAGATACGCAGTATTTT
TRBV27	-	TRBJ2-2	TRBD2	CASSLMGLAGVWTGELFF	TGTGCCAGCAGTTTAATGGGACTAGCGGGAGTTTGGACCGGGGAGCTGTTTTTT
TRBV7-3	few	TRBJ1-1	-	CASSTDRNTEAFF	TGTGCCAGCAGCACGGACAGAAACACTGAAGCTTTCTTT
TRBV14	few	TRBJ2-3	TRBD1	CASSQVLTGGRDTQYF	TGTGCCAGCAGCCAAGTCCTGACAGGGGGCAGAGATACGCAGTATTTT
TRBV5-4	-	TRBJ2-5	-	CASSFGETQYF	TGTGCCAGCAGCTTTGGAGAGACCCAGTACTTC
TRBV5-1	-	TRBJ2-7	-	CASSLGRGRLYEQYF	TGCGCCAGCAGCTTGGGGAGGGGCCGGTTGTACGAGCAGTACTTC
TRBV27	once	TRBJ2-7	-	CASSRGSTGLSEQYF	TGTGCCAGCAGTCGAGGGAGTACGGGCTTGAGCGAGCAGTACTTC
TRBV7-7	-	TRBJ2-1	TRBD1	CASSLGRTGNNNEQFF	TGTGCTAGCAGCTTGGGGCGGACAGGGAACAACAATGAGCAGTTCTTC
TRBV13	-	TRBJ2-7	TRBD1	CASRKGTDLPEQYF	TGTGCCAGCAGAAAAGGGACAGACTTGCCAGAGCAGTACTTC
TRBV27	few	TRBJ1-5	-	CASSLRQGRQPQHF	TGTGCCAGCAGTTTACGGCAGGGGCGGCAGCCCCAGCATTTT
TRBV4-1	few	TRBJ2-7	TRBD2	CASSQDGSGGDYEQYF	TGCGCCAGCAGCCAAGACGGAAGCGGGGGTGACTACGAGCAGTACTTC
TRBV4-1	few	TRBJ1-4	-	CASSIGPGAEKLFF	TGCGCCAGCAGCATCGGGCCCGGAGCGGAAAAACTGTTTTTT
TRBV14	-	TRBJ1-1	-	CASSQRWNTEAFF	TGTGCCAGCAGCCAACGGTGGAACACTGAAGCTTTCTTT
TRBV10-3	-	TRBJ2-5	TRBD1	CAISWDRPGTQYF	TGTGCCATCAGTTGGGACAGGCCCGGGACCCAGTACTTC
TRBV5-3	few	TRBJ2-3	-	CARSLEGTDTQYF	TGTGCCAGAAGCTTAGAGGGGACAGATACGCAGTATTTT
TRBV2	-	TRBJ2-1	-	CASSKDAYNEQFF	TGTGCCAGCAGTAAGGACGCTTACAATGAGCAGTTCTTC
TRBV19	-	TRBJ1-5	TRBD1	CASSRQGDNQPQHF	TGTGCCAGTAGTCGGCAGGGGGATAATCAGCCCCAGCATTTT
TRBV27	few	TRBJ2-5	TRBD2	CASSLIAGGPVETQYF	TGTGCCAGCAGTTTAATAGCGGGAGGGCCAGTGGAGACCCAGTACTTC
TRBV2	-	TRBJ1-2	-	CASSAKVFSDGYTF	TGTGCCAGCAGTGCAAAGGTTTTCTCAGATGGCTACACCTTC
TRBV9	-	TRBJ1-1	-	CASSVVGANTEAFF	TGTGCCAGCAGCGTAGTGGGGGCGAACACTGAAGCTTTCTTT
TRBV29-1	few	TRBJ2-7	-	CSVEVGFPSYEQYF	TGCAGCGTTGAAGTGGGGTTCCCCTCCTACGAGCAGTACTTC
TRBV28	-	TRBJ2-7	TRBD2	CASSPYQLRTSGSRSYEQYF	TGTGCCAGCAGTCCTTATCAGCTCCGGACTAGCGGGAGTCGGTCCTACGAGCAGTACTTC
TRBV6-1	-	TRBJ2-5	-	CASSVGTKETQYF	TGTGCCAGCAGCGTCGGGACAAAGGAGACCCAGTACTTC
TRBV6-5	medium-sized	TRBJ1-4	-	CAAARQTNEKLFF	TGTGCTGCCGCGAGGCAGACTAATGAAAAACTGTTTTTT
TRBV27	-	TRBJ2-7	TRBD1	CASSMGQGAGEQYF	TGTGCCAGCAGTATGGGACAGGGGGCGGGCGAGCAGTACTTC
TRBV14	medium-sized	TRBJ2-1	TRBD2	CASSQGLAGGFSYNEQFF	TGTGCCAGCAGCCAAGGACTCGCGGGAGGGTTTTCCTACAATGAGCAGTTCTTC
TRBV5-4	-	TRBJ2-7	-	CASSLVGFGSYEQYF	TGTGCCAGCAGCTTGGTGGGATTTGGCTCCTACGAGCAGTACTTC
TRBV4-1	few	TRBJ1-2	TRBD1	CASSQYRGDYGYTF	TGCGCCAGCAGCCAATACAGGGGGGACTATGGCTACACCTTC